A selection of T cell receptor beta chains follows, all from one sample in a study of T cells after posttransplantation cyclophosphamide. TCRdb keeps only in-frame clones here, not all; method: immunoSEQ multiplex PCR. The table lists tens of thousands of clones, 90% to 95% of them singletons, with approximately 2.7% in the top ten. Source material: PBMCs. These receptor sequences come from a woman aged 25 to 39 in good health and a related stem cell transplant donor. CDR3s include the opening cysteine and the closing phenylalanine or tryptophan. The D gene is left open where the match is weak. The size entry is marked missing in some rows and otherwise reads once, few, many or a size class.

j_gene: TRBJ1-4; v_gene: TRBV18; abundance: NA; d_gene: NA; CDR3aa: CASSMTATNEKLFF; CDR3nt: TGTGCCAGCTCAATGACAGCAACTAATGAAAAACTGTTTTTT
j_gene: TRBJ1-1; v_gene: TRBV15; abundance: NA; d_gene: NA; CDR3aa: CATSRDSNRAFF; CDR3nt: TGTGCCACCAGCAGGGACAGCAACCGAGCTTTCTTT
j_gene: TRBJ2-1; v_gene: TRBV15; abundance: NA; d_gene: TRBD2; CDR3aa: CATSRDLLAPNEQFF; CDR3nt: TGTGCCACCAGCAGAGATTTACTAGCGCCCAATGAGCAGTTCTTC
j_gene: TRBJ1-2; v_gene: TRBV11-2; abundance: NA; d_gene: NA; CDR3aa: CASTYFQGQGYTF; CDR3nt: TGTGCCAGCACCTACTTCCAGGGGCAGGGCTACACCTTC
j_gene: TRBJ1-5; v_gene: TRBV5-6; abundance: once; d_gene: NA; CDR3aa: CASSLWLRRNQPQHF; CDR3nt: TGTGCCAGCAGCTTGTGGCTTAGACGCAATCAGCCCCAGCATTTT
j_gene: TRBJ1-4; v_gene: TRBV5-1; abundance: NA; d_gene: NA; CDR3aa: CASSLEGTINEKLFF; CDR3nt: TGCGCCAGCAGCTTGGAAGGGACCATAAATGAAAAACTGTTTTTT
j_gene: TRBJ1-2; v_gene: TRBV7-2; abundance: NA; d_gene: TRBD1; CDR3aa: CASSLTGGNGYTF; CDR3nt: TGTGCCAGCAGCTTAACAGGGGGAAACGGCTACACCTTC
j_gene: TRBJ2-5; v_gene: TRBV6-1; abundance: NA; d_gene: NA; CDR3aa: CASTTVARGETQYF; CDR3nt: TGTGCCAGCACTACGGTAGCTAGGGGAGAGACCCAGTACTTC
j_gene: TRBJ2-3; v_gene: TRBV7-2; abundance: NA; d_gene: TRBD2; CDR3aa: CASSLGERGGLDTQYF; CDR3nt: TGTGCCAGCAGCTTAGGGGAGCGGGGGGGTCTAGATACGCAGTATTTT
j_gene: TRBJ1-3; v_gene: TRBV6-5; abundance: NA; d_gene: NA; CDR3aa: CASSYVPRGSGNTIYF; CDR3nt: TGTGCCAGCAGTTACGTTCCCCGGGGCTCTGGAAACACCATATATTTT
j_gene: TRBJ2-7; v_gene: TRBV19; abundance: once; d_gene: NA; CDR3aa: CASSTHFPSYEQYF; CDR3nt: TGTGCCAGTAGTACACATTTCCCCTCCTACGAGCAGTACTTC
j_gene: TRBJ1-2; v_gene: TRBV5-4; abundance: NA; d_gene: NA; CDR3aa: CASSHLTERYGYTF; CDR3nt: TGTGCCAGCAGCCACCTGACAGAACGCTATGGCTACACCTTC
j_gene: TRBJ2-3; v_gene: TRBV2; abundance: NA; d_gene: NA; CDR3aa: CASRDGSSTDTQYF; CDR3nt: TGTGCCAGCAGGGATGGATCTAGCACAGATACGCAGTATTTT
j_gene: TRBJ1-5; v_gene: TRBV11-2; abundance: NA; d_gene: TRBD1; CDR3aa: CASSPNRGSNQPQHF; CDR3nt: TGTGCCAGCAGCCCCAACAGGGGAAGCAATCAGCCCCAGCATTTT
j_gene: TRBJ2-5; v_gene: TRBV7-9; abundance: NA; d_gene: NA; CDR3aa: CASSLPRGQETQYF; CDR3nt: TGTGCCAGCAGCTTACCCAGAGGGCAAGAGACCCAGTACTTC
j_gene: TRBJ1-2; v_gene: TRBV28; abundance: NA; d_gene: NA; CDR3aa: CASSLRGFGGYTF; CDR3nt: TGTGCCAGCAGTTTACGGGGGTTTGGTGGCTACACCTTC
j_gene: TRBJ2-2; v_gene: TRBV25-1; abundance: NA; d_gene: TRBD2; CDR3aa: CASSGSSGVIGELFF; CDR3nt: TGTGCCAGCAGTGGATCTAGCGGGGTTATAGGGGAGCTGTTTTTT
j_gene: TRBJ2-7; v_gene: TRBV6-5; abundance: NA; d_gene: NA; CDR3aa: CASSPDGMYEQYF; CDR3nt: TGTGCCAGCAGTCCGGACGGAATGTACGAGCAGTACTTC
j_gene: TRBJ1-5; v_gene: TRBV4-3; abundance: NA; d_gene: NA; CDR3aa: CASSQAFHSNQPQHF; CDR3nt: TGCGCCAGCAGCCAAGCCTTTCATAGCAATCAGCCCCAGCATTTT
j_gene: TRBJ1-5; v_gene: TRBV28; abundance: NA; d_gene: NA; CDR3aa: CASSLRHRVNQPQHF; CDR3nt: TGTGCCAGCAGTTTAAGACACAGGGTTAATCAGCCCCAGCATTTT
j_gene: TRBJ2-3; v_gene: TRBV5-4; abundance: NA; d_gene: NA; CDR3aa: CASSLAGSADTQYF; CDR3nt: TGTGCCAGCAGCTTGGCCGGTTCTGCAGATACGCAGTATTTT
j_gene: TRBJ2-3; v_gene: TRBV5-4; abundance: NA; d_gene: NA; CDR3aa: CASSLETTRLTLSTDTQYF; CDR3nt: TGTGCCAGCAGCTTGGAAACGACGCGGCTGACCCTGAGCACAGATACGCAGTATTTT
j_gene: TRBJ2-2; v_gene: TRBV5-6; abundance: NA; d_gene: NA; CDR3aa: CASSLAGGSGTGELFF; CDR3nt: TGTGCCAGCAGCTTGGCCGGGGGCAGTGGCACCGGGGAGCTGTTTTTT
j_gene: TRBJ2-1; v_gene: TRBV4-2; abundance: NA; d_gene: TRBD2; CDR3aa: CASSQARTSGVVEQFF; CDR3nt: TGTGCCAGCAGCCAAGCTCGGACTAGCGGGGTGGTTGAGCAGTTCTTC
j_gene: TRBJ1-1; v_gene: TRBV6-6; abundance: NA; d_gene: NA; CDR3aa: CASSYSPDRNTEAFF; CDR3nt: TGTGCCAGCAGTTACTCTCCGGACAGAAACACTGAAGCTTTCTTT
j_gene: TRBJ1-4; v_gene: TRBV4-3; abundance: NA; d_gene: NA; CDR3aa: CASSQDHRYTEKLFF; CDR3nt: TGCGCCAGCAGCCAAGATCATCGTTACACGGAAAAACTGTTTTTT
j_gene: TRBJ1-4; v_gene: TRBV5-6; abundance: NA; d_gene: TRBD1; CDR3aa: CASSSQTGRGKLFF; CDR3nt: TGTGCCAGCAGCTCCCAGACAGGGCGAGGAAAACTGTTTTTT
j_gene: TRBJ2-1; v_gene: TRBV29-1; abundance: NA; d_gene: TRBD1; CDR3aa: CSAKAGGAWTRYNEQFF; CDR3nt: TGCAGCGCCAAAGCAGGGGGCGCTTGGACTCGCTACAATGAGCAGTTCTTC
j_gene: TRBJ1-4; v_gene: TRBV11-3; abundance: NA; d_gene: NA; CDR3aa: CASSSWTNEKLFF; CDR3nt: TGTGCCAGCAGCTCTTGGACTAATGAAAAACTGTTTTTT
j_gene: TRBJ2-1; v_gene: TRBV6-4; abundance: NA; d_gene: NA; CDR3aa: CASSKGSPYNEQFF; CDR3nt: TGTGCCAGCAGTAAGGGTTCCCCCTACAATGAGCAGTTCTTC
j_gene: TRBJ1-1; v_gene: TRBV30; abundance: NA; d_gene: NA; CDR3aa: CAWFTGHLNTEAFF; CDR3nt: TGTGCCTGGTTTACCGGACACTTGAACACTGAAGCTTTCTTT
j_gene: TRBJ1-5; v_gene: TRBV25-1; abundance: NA; d_gene: TRBD1; CDR3aa: CASTGQGSSQPQHF; CDR3nt: TGTGCCAGCACTGGACAGGGGTCGAGTCAGCCCCAGCATTTT
j_gene: TRBJ1-2; v_gene: TRBV18; abundance: NA; d_gene: NA; CDR3aa: CASSPTDPIQGYTF; CDR3nt: TGTGCCAGCTCCCCCACCGACCCGATCCAAGGCTACACCTTC
j_gene: TRBJ1-1; v_gene: TRBV6-6; abundance: NA; d_gene: NA; CDR3aa: CASSYGQNTEAFF; CDR3nt: TGTGCCAGCAGTTACGGGCAGAACACTGAAGCTTTCTTT
j_gene: TRBJ2-1; v_gene: TRBV12-5; abundance: NA; d_gene: TRBD1; CDR3aa: CASGLRRDRAGSYNEQFF; CDR3nt: TGTGCTAGTGGTCTCCGCCGGGACAGGGCAGGCTCCTACAATGAGCAGTTCTTC
j_gene: TRBJ1-2; v_gene: TRBV7-2; abundance: NA; d_gene: NA; CDR3aa: CASSLDRAGRGYTF; CDR3nt: TGTGCCAGCAGCTTAGACAGAGCAGGACGGGGCTACACCTTC
j_gene: TRBJ2-1; v_gene: TRBV28; abundance: NA; d_gene: TRBD2; CDR3aa: CAIHGGVRSGNEQFF; CDR3nt: TGTGCCATACACGGGGGGGTCAGGTCGGGCAATGAGCAGTTCTTC
j_gene: TRBJ2-3; v_gene: TRBV11-2; abundance: NA; d_gene: TRBD2; CDR3aa: CASSPRSGGGIGMDTQYF; CDR3nt: TGTGCCAGCAGCCCCCGGTCGGGCGGGGGGATTGGTATGGATACGCAGTATTTT
j_gene: TRBJ2-1; v_gene: TRBV7-8; abundance: NA; d_gene: TRBD2; CDR3aa: CASSSLAGGLYNEQFF; CDR3nt: TGTGCCAGCAGCTCTCTAGCGGGGGGGCTTTACAATGAGCAGTTCTTC
j_gene: TRBJ1-2; v_gene: TRBV29-1; abundance: NA; d_gene: TRBD1; CDR3aa: CSGRIQGPVDGYTF; CDR3nt: TGCAGCGGTCGGATACAGGGGCCAGTGGATGGCTACACCTTC
j_gene: TRBJ1-6; v_gene: TRBV7-9; abundance: NA; d_gene: NA; CDR3aa: CASSIGTQNSPLHF; CDR3nt: TGTGCCAGCAGCATCGGGACTCAAAATTCACCCCTCCACTTT
j_gene: TRBJ2-7; v_gene: TRBV4-1; abundance: NA; d_gene: TRBD1; CDR3aa: CASSQGQGAYEQYF; CDR3nt: TGCGCCAGCAGCCAAGGACAGGGAGCCTACGAGCAGTACTTC
j_gene: TRBJ2-7; v_gene: TRBV7-9; abundance: NA; d_gene: NA; CDR3aa: CASSSRGVYEQYF; CDR3nt: TGTGCCAGCAGCTCTCGAGGGGTCTACGAGCAGTACTTC
j_gene: TRBJ1-3; v_gene: TRBV30; abundance: NA; d_gene: NA; CDR3aa: CAWSTGYSGNTIYF; CDR3nt: TGTGCCTGGAGTACAGGTTACTCTGGAAACACCATATATTTT
j_gene: TRBJ1-1; v_gene: TRBV19; abundance: NA; d_gene: NA; CDR3aa: CASSISKNTEAFF; CDR3nt: TGTGCCAGTAGTATTTCTAAGAACACTGAAGCTTTCTTT
j_gene: TRBJ2-2; v_gene: TRBV18; abundance: NA; d_gene: NA; CDR3aa: CASSPVAGELFF; CDR3nt: TGTGCCAGCTCACCTGTCGCCGGGGAGCTGTTTTTT
j_gene: TRBJ2-3; v_gene: TRBV18; abundance: NA; d_gene: NA; CDR3aa: CASRRDRGETDTQYF; CDR3nt: TGTGCCAGCCGGAGGGATCGGGGAGAGACAGATACGCAGTATTTT
j_gene: TRBJ1-2; v_gene: TRBV10-3; abundance: NA; d_gene: NA; CDR3aa: CATHAGPTNYGYTF; CDR3nt: TGTGCCACTCACGCCGGACCCACTAACTATGGCTACACCTTC
j_gene: TRBJ1-1; v_gene: TRBV4-3; abundance: NA; d_gene: NA; CDR3aa: CASSQEVENTEAFF; CDR3nt: TGCGCCAGCAGCCAAGAGGTGGAGAACACTGAAGCTTTCTTT
j_gene: TRBJ2-1; v_gene: TRBV5-6; abundance: NA; d_gene: NA; CDR3aa: CASSRPRLPVDEQFF; CDR3nt: TGTGCCAGCAGCCGACCCAGACTCCCGGTCGATGAGCAGTTCTTC
j_gene: TRBJ2-7; v_gene: TRBV27; abundance: NA; d_gene: NA; CDR3aa: CASSPVRGSYEQYF; CDR3nt: TGTGCCAGCAGTCCCGTCAGGGGCTCCTACGAGCAGTACTTC
j_gene: TRBJ1-2; v_gene: TRBV7-2; abundance: NA; d_gene: TRBD1; CDR3aa: CASSLGGTEANYGYTF; CDR3nt: TGTGCCAGCAGCTTAGGCGGGACAGAAGCTAACTATGGCTACACCTTC